Below are 21 T cell receptor beta chains sequenced from a single sample in a study of blood T cell repertoires in COVID-19. Measured with immunoSEQ multiplex PCR; TCRdb has only the in-frame clones, and not every one. The table records about 390,000 clones, around 87% of them present only once. Sequences were obtained from peripheral blood. Source of these receptors: a woman aged 55-69 years with COVID-19, enrolled during active disease.

This sequence joins TRBV18 and TRBJ1-6; 8 bases match TRBD1. Germline V gene sequence: CDR1 KGHSH, CDR2 LQKENI. The V and J ends lost 6 bases and 10 bases, in that order; junction bases with no gene match: 8. This CDR3 comprises 14 residues. The CDR3 region has the DNA TGTGCCAGCTCCCTGGACAGGGTCGGCTCACCCCTCCACTTT. Translating it yields CASSLDRVGSPLHF. The full variable domain, in which reference TRBV18 and TRBJ1-6 provide the parts outside the CDR3, is NAGVMQNPRHLVRRRGQEARLRCSPMKGHSHVYWYRQLPEEGLKFMVYLQKENIIDESGMPKERFSAEFPKEGPSILRIQQVVRGDSAAYFCASSLDRVGSPLHFGNGTRLTVT.

The genes are TRBV5-1 and TRBJ2-5; 10 bases match TRBD2. The CDR3 runs 18 residues. The germline V gene has CDR1 SGHRS and CDR2 YFSETQ. V lost 0 bases and J lost 2; bases outside the gene matches: 10. CDR3: CASSLVVAGGLGQETQYF. The CDR3 DNA sequence: TGCGCCAGCAGCTTGGTAGTAGCGGGGGGCCTCGGACAAGAGACCCAGTACTTC.

This clone came up once. The chain carries TRBV18 and TRBJ2-3, with a tentative D call TRBD1 (5 bases). Germline V gives CDR1 KGHSH, CDR2 LQKENI. Trimming left V 0 bases short and J 2 bases short, with 21 bases between. This CDR3 has 19 residues. The CDR3 DNA reads TGTGCCAGCTCACCACCTCGTATTTCTCAGGGCCGAGTCACAGATACGCAGTATTTT. Translation gives CASSPPRISQGRVTDTQYF.

The rearrangement uses TRBV11-2 and TRBJ2-7; D gene unclear. Germline values: CDR1 SGHAT, CDR2 FQNNGV. V lost 3 bases, J lost 6 bases, and 6 bases lay in between. This CDR3 comprises 11 residues. CDR3 DNA sequence: TGTGCCAGCAGCTTGGCCCCCGAGCAGTACTTC. Its protein is CASSLAPEQYF.

The rearrangement links TRBV9 to TRBJ2-1; TRBD2 aligns across 8 bases. The CDR3 extends over 14 amino acids. V lost 2 bases and J lost 10; bases outside the gene matches: 8. Per the germline V gene, CDR1 is SGDLS and CDR2 is YYNGEE. CDR3 residues: CASSVSSGPREQFF. CDR3 sequence (DNA): TGTGCCAGCAGCGTCTCTAGCGGGCCGAGGGAGCAGTTCTTC.

This chain connects TRBV7-8 to TRBJ1-2, with 8 bases identical to TRBD1. V was pared by 4 bases and J by 3 bases, with 10 bases of the junction left unmatched. The CDR3 has 16 residues. Germline CDR1 and CDR2: SGHVS and FQNEAQ. This CDR3 reads CASSSDRVVHHYGYTF. The CDR3 nucleotides are TGTGCCAGCAGCTCGGACAGGGTCGTCCACCACTATGGCTACACCTTC.

The rearrangement joins TRBV5-1 to TRBJ1-1; TRBD1 is a possible D gene (6 bases). V lost 4 bases and J 1 base, leaving 14 bases between the germline ends. The CDR3 contains 15 residues. Germline CDR1 and CDR2: SGHRS and YFSETQ. As DNA, the CDR3 is TGCGCCAGCAGCGAGCAGGGGTTCGGGAACACTGAAGCTTTCTTT. This translates into CASSEQGFGNTEAFF.

This clone was seen just once. The CDR3 DNA is TGTGCCAGCAGCTTAAACCCCACCTGGCGGGGCGATCACAATGAGCAGTTCTTC. It specifies CASSLNPTWRGDHNEQFF. J is TRBJ2-1 and V is TRBV7-3; D is possibly TRBD2 (6 bases). This CDR3 is built from 18 residues. Trimming left V 1 base short and J 5 bases short, with 21 bases between. Per the germline V gene, CDR1 is SGHTA and CDR2 is FQGTGA.

This clone was observed a handful of times. The chain links TRBV19 to TRBJ1-1; no definite D call. CDR3 length equals 11 residues. Germline V gene sequence: CDR1 LNHDA, CDR2 SQIVND (reference sequence). The V and J ends lost 10 bases and 6 bases respectively, with 12 bases between them. The CDR3 coding sequence is TGTGCCACTACGCGGGTCTCTGAAGCTTTCTTT. Encoded protein: CATTRVSEAFF.

The chain links TRBV5-1 to TRBJ2-7, with TRBD1 matching over 9 bases. The trim removed 4 bases at V and 6 bases at J, leaving 2 bases unmatched. The CDR3 is made up of 12 amino acids. Germline CDR1 reads SGHRS; CDR2 reads YFSETQ. The CDR3 spells CASSRDRVEQYF. CDR3 nucleotides: TGCGCCAGCAGCCGGGACAGGGTCGAGCAGTACTTC. Using reference TRBV5-1 and TRBJ2-7 for the parts outside the CDR3, the full variable domain is KAGVTQTPRYLIKTRGQQVTLSCSPISGHRSVSWYQQTPGQGLQFLFEYFSETQRNKGNFPGRFSGRQFSNSRSEMNVSTLELGDSALYLCASSRDRVEQYFGPGTRLTVT.

The V gene is TRBV6-5, the J gene TRBJ2-7; 9 nucleotides line up with TRBD1. Germline CDR1 reads MNHEY; CDR2 reads SVGAGI. V lost 7 bases and J lost 4; bases outside the gene matches: 11. The CDR3 contains 15 residues. CDR3 amino acids: CASTLGGTGMYEQYF. The CDR3 nucleotides are TGTGCCAGCACCTTGGGGGGGACAGGGATGTACGAGCAGTACTTC.

This chain joins TRBV19 and TRBJ1-2; 7 nucleotides align to TRBD1. The CDR3 runs 13 residues. Germline V gives CDR1 LNHDA, CDR2 SQIVND (reference sequence). V dropped 6 bases and J dropped 6; count of bases not matched to a gene: 7. The DNA for the CDR3 is TGTGCCAGTAGCCACAGGGGTTATGATGGCTACACCTTC. Amino acids: CASSHRGYDGYTF.

The chain uses TRBV28 and TRBJ1-1; D unresolved. The length of the CDR3 is 16 residues. Trimming took 6 bases from V and 0 from J, leaving 17 bases between them. Germline values: CDR1 MDHEN, CDR2 SYDVKM. Here the CDR3 DNA reads TGTGCCAGCAGACCCTATTCGACATACCTGAACACTGAAGCTTTCTTT. Protein product: CASRPYSTYLNTEAFF.

V gene TRBV19 combines with J gene TRBJ2-3, with 7 positions matching TRBD1. CDR3 length equals 15 residues. Germline CDR1 and CDR2: LNHDA and SQIVND (reference sequence). V trimming: 5 bases; J trimming: 4 bases; junction bases outside the gene matches: 9. CDR3 region: CASSLGQQSADTQYF. The CDR3 coding sequence is TGTGCCAGTAGTTTGGGACAGCAGAGCGCAGATACGCAGTATTTT.

The gene calls are TRBV5-1 and TRBJ2-7; TRBD1 matches at 8 bases. J lost 0 bases, V lost 3 bases, and 8 bases had no gene match. CDR1 is SGHRS, CDR2 YFSETQ, per germline. The CDR3 runs to 16 residues. The CDR3 nucleotides read TGCGCCAGCAGCTCGGATGGACAGGGACGCTCCTACGAGCAGTACTTC. This encodes CASSSDGQGRSYEQYF.

This sequence joins TRBV19 and TRBJ1-1, with 7 bases that match TRBD1. The CDR3 is 14 residues long. CDR1 is LNHDA and CDR2 is SQIVND in the germline V gene (reference sequence). The V segment lost 2 bases and the J segment 4 bases; nucleotides outside the gene matches: 4. Here the CDR3 DNA reads TGTGCCAGTAGTATAAACAGGGGCGTCACTGAAGCTTTCTTT. Translating it yields CASSINRGVTEAFF.

This chain joins TRBV7-3 and TRBJ2-3; D might be TRBD2 (7 bases). Between the trimmed V and J ends, which lost 5 bases and 1 base, there was a span of 13 bases. The CDR3 length is 15 residues. Germline assignment: CDR1 SGHTA and CDR2 FQGTGA. This CDR3 reads CASSPRGGGTDTQYF. CDR3 nucleotide sequence: TGTGCCAGCAGCCCCCGAGGGGGGGGCACAGATACGCAGTATTTT.

The chain links TRBV7-9 to TRBJ2-1, with 10 nucleotides matching TRBD1. The trim removed 5 bases at V and 7 bases at J, leaving 5 bases unmatched. The CDR3 is made up of 14 amino acids. Germline V gene lookup returns CDR1 SEHNR and CDR2 FQNEAQ (reference sequence). CDR3 amino acids: CASSPTGQGNEQFF. Here the CDR3 DNA reads TGTGCCAGCAGCCCCACGGGACAGGGGAATGAGCAGTTCTTC.

This chain uses TRBV5-1 with TRBJ2-1, with TRBD1 as a possible D gene (6 bases). The V gene's germline CDR1 is SGHRS and CDR2 YFSETQ. The CDR3 runs to 16 residues. Deletions cut 1 base from V and 1 base from J, with 12 bases between. CDR3 protein: CASSLTTGTSYNEQFF. For the CDR3, the DNA is TGCGCCAGCAGCTTGACCACAGGGACATCCTACAATGAGCAGTTCTTC.

The CDR3 reads CASSEGLAGGRNEQFF. CDR3 nucleotide sequence: TGTGCCAGCAGCGAGGGACTAGCGGGGGGGAGGAATGAGCAGTTCTTC. The V gene is TRBV7-6, the J gene TRBJ2-1; 16 bases agree with TRBD2. The CDR3 runs to 16 residues. Germline V gene sequence: CDR1 SGHVS, CDR2 FNYEAQ. The V and J ends lost 5 bases and 7 bases, in that order; junction bases with no gene match: 5.

This chain uses TRBV3-1 (or the pseudogene TRBV3-2) with TRBJ1-2; 7 bases fit TRBD1. V lost 4 bases and J lost 4; bases outside the gene matches: 21. Germline lookup yields CDR1 LGHDT and CDR2 YNNKEL (reference sequence). This CDR3 spans 19 amino acids. The CDR3: CASSPPSVDRASLIYGYTF. The CDR3 DNA sequence: TGTGCCAGCAGCCCTCCGTCCGTCGACAGGGCTTCTTTAATCTATGGCTACACCTTC.